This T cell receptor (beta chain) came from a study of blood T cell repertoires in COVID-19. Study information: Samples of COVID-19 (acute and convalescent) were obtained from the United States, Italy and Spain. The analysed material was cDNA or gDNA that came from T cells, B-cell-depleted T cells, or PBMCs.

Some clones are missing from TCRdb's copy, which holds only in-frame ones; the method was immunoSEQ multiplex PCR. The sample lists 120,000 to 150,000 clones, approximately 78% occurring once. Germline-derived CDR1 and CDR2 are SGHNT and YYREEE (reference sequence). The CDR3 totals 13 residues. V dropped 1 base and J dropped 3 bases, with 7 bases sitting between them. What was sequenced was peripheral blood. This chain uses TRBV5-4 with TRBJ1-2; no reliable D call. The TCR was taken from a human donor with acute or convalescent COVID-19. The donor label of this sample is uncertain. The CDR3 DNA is TGTGCCAGCAGCTTGACCACGGACTATGGCTACACCTTC. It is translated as CASSLTTDYGYTF. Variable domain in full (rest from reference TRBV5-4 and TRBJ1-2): ETGVTQSPTHLIKTRGQQVTLRCSSQSGHNTVSWYQQALGQGPQFIFQYYREEENGRGNFPPRFSGLQFPNYSSELNVNALELDDSALYLCASSLTTDYGYTFGSGTRLTVV.